Here is one T cell receptor beta chain with its context. At least ten counts were recorded for this clonotype. Its antigen target is currently unknown. No much larger clone is present one base from it, and per-base qualities are unavailable. These data belong to a study of CD8 T cells in ankylosing spondylitis (dated by TCRdb to 2016 to 2017). Broadly, across the study: To find TCR variants linked to disease, the study profiled T cell receptor beta repertoires in ankylosing spondylitis patients and healthy donors. In total, the full study cohort was made up of 85 to 140 healthy donors and 20 to 25 ankylosing spondylitis patients. Peripheral blood was sampled, and synovial fluid was additionally collected from ankylosing spondylitis patients. What the authors observed across the whole study: The disease-linked clones were reported as significantly enriched in matched synovial fluid samples from ankylosing spondylitis patients. In peripheral blood, the disease-linked clones were found at relatively low frequencies and had a CD8+ phenotype. Some motif variants were previously reported in synovial fluid and blood of reactive arthritis patients, suggesting common disease-initiation mechanisms. A TCR beta motif of several highly homologous amino acid variants appeared characteristic of blood from ankylosing spondylitis patients.

TCRdb shows the sequencer as Illumina HiSeq 2500. Quantitative 5'-RACE with molecular barcodes was the method used to prepare the TCR beta libraries. The authors processed their data as follows. A new computational method based on a probabilistic model of VDJ rearrangement was used to identify disease-linked TCR variants. TCRdb redid the processing of the public reads, applying fastp at Q25 and MiXCR, and retained in-frame beta chains. One record per CDR3 amino acid sequence lists the most common genes and DNA. For this entry, the V and J calls and clone size follow TCRdb and not the study's own pipeline. In this sample the table shows around 330,000 distinct CDR3 sequences, around 10% of which occur a single time. The ten largest clones add up to roughly 9.5% of the sample. The CDR3 sequence holds 15 residues, the cysteine and phenylalanine included. The retained sequence is limited to the CDR3, 45 bases, with the frame set at the first base. CDR1 and CDR2, looked up from the germline V gene, are SGHTA and FQGNSA. V drops 1 base and J drops 6 bases, leaving 15 bases in between.

The rearranged chain carries TRBV7-2 and TRBJ2-5; the D gene cannot be resolved reliably. The sample comprised blood, either unsorted or a sorted T cell fraction (not recorded which). This TCR was sampled from a female donor with ankylosing spondylitis or in good health (not recorded which). The DNA is TGTGCCAGCAGCTTAGATGGTCTAGTCGGACAGACCCAGTACTTC. The resulting protein is CASSLDGLVGQTQYF.